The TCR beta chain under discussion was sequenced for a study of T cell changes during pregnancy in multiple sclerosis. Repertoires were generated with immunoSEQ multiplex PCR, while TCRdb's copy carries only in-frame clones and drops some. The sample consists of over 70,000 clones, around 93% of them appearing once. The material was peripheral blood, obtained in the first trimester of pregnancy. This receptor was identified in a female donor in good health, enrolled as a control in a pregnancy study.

This chain's CDR3 is CASSDRRDGYTF. CDR3 nucleotides: TGTGCCAGCAGTGACCGGCGGGATGGCTACACCTTC. This chain uses TRBV27 with TRBJ1-2; D not resolved. Germline V lookup: CDR1 MNHEY, CDR2 SMNVEV (reference sequence). The CDR3 is 12 amino acids. Between the trimmed V and J ends, which lost 5 bases and 6 bases, there was a span of 10 bases.